The 20 T cell receptor beta chains in this list originate from one sample, sequenced in a study of cytomegalovirus exposure and HLA in healthy donors (dated by TCRdb to 2015 to 2018). The library was obtained by the immunoSEQ multiplex PCR assay. A mixture of 60 forward primers for TCR Vbeta segments and 13 reverse primers for TCR Jbeta segments was used in the multiplex PCR. TCRdb carries this immuneACCESS record with in-frame sequences only. Its versions omit some clonotypes, under half of them owing to an unresolved V gene in the studies checked, with the rest unexplained. This sample lists approximately 140,000 clones; about four fifths were detected once. In total, the top ten clones hold 2% to 2.5% of the sample. Sequencing was performed on PBMCs. The receptor set was obtained from a man aged 25 to 45 in good health and CMV-seronegative.

This chain uses TRBV7-2 with TRBJ2-3; TRBD2 matches at 11 bases. CDR1 is SGHTA and CDR2 is FQGNSA in the germline V gene. CDR3 length equals 17 residues. V shed 2 bases, J shed 4 bases, and the junction held 8 bases outside the gene matches. The CDR3 DNA reads as TGTGCCAGCAGCTTACGTCTAGCGGGGGGTGGGGCAGATACGCAGTATTTT. This gives the protein CASSLRLAGGGADTQYF. Drawing the rest from reference TRBV7-2 and TRBJ2-3, the complete variable domain is GAGVSQSPSNKVTEKGKDVELRCDPISGHTALYWYRQSLGQGLEFLIYFQGNSAPDKSGLPSDRFSAERTGGSVSTLTIQRTQQEDSAVYLCASSLRLAGGGADTQYFGPGTRLTVL.

CDR3 residues: CASSQVNLAGEQFF. CDR3 nucleotide sequence: TGCGCCAGCAGCCAAGTTAATCTAGCGGGGGAGCAGTTCTTC. The rearrangement uses TRBV4-1 and TRBJ2-1; 9 bases line up with TRBD2. V lost 1 base, J lost 10 bases, and 5 bases stayed unmatched. Per the germline V gene, CDR1 is MGHRA and CDR2 is YSYEKL. The CDR3 covers 14 residues.

The J gene is TRBJ1-2, the V gene TRBV28; D uncertain. The germline V and J ends were trimmed by 6 bases and 7 bases, with 15 bases remaining between them. Germline lookup yields CDR1 MDHEN and CDR2 SYDVKM. The CDR3 runs to 13 residues. As DNA, the CDR3 is TGTGCCAGCAGCTCATCCCAGCGGTTTGGCTACACCTTC. Translation: CASSSSQRFGYTF.

The V and J genes are TRBV6-1 and TRBJ2-7, with a possible D match to TRBD1 (6 bases). The V and J ends lost 10 bases and 7 bases respectively, with 14 bases between them. Germline CDR1 MNHNS, CDR2 SASEGT. The length of the CDR3 is 11 residues. The CDR3 sequence: CATRDTGEQYF. The CDR3 nucleotides read TGTGCCACCCGGGACACGGGGGAGCAGTACTTC.

A few counts support this clone. The chain links TRBV6-1 to TRBJ1-1; D is uncertain. The CDR3 spans 14 residues. V shed 6 bases and J shed 1 base, with 12 bases lying between them. Germline CDR1 is MNHNS and CDR2 is SASEGT. CDR3 loop: CASRRREENTEAFF. The DNA of the CDR3 is TGTGCCAGCAGGCGAAGGGAGGAGAACACTGAAGCTTTCTTT.

Details on this clone: Other nucleotide sequences from this sample produce the same CDR3. The J gene is TRBJ1-2, the V gene TRBV28; a possible D gene is TRBD1 (5 bases). V lost 5 bases to trimming and J lost 5 bases, with 9 bases between them. The germline V gene has CDR1 MDHEN and CDR2 SYDVKM. The CDR3 is 12 amino acids. DNA for the CDR3: TGTGCCAGCAGTCTGGGGGGTTATGGCTACACCTTC. This sequence encodes CASSLGGYGYTF.

The chain recombines TRBV28 with TRBJ1-2, with D hard to call. Germline CDR1 MDHEN, CDR2 SYDVKM. The CDR3 consists of 16 residues. V gave up 4 bases and J gave up 6 bases, with 21 bases separating them. The CDR3 DNA reads TGTGCCAGCAGTTCGGATCTACGGGTTTTTGAGAATGGCTACACCTTC. Amino acid sequence: CASSSDLRVFENGYTF.

This chain joins TRBV19 and TRBJ1-5; possible D gene TRBD1, 5 bases. V was shortened by 6 bases and J by 2 bases, with 11 bases between the two germline ends. The CDR3 is 14 residues long. Germline lookup yields CDR1 LNHDA and CDR2 SQIVND (reference sequence). The CDR3 loop reads CASRRDGGNQPQHF. The CDR3 DNA is TGTGCCAGTAGGCGGGACGGGGGCAATCAGCCCCAGCATTTT.

The gene calls are TRBV6-4 and TRBJ2-3, with 7 bases matching TRBD2. V trimming: 1 base; J trimming: 0 bases; junction bases outside the gene matches: 13. Germline V lookup: CDR1 MRHNA, CDR2 SNTAGT. The CDR3 is 19 residues long. This CDR3 is CASSDWGSVGGTSTDTQYF. In nucleotides, the CDR3 is TGTGCCAGCAGTGACTGGGGGAGCGTCGGGGGGACTAGCACAGATACGCAGTATTTT.

This clone was seen a single time. The chain has TRBV19 and TRBJ1-1; D possibly corresponds to TRBD1 (6 bases). CDR3 length equals 14 residues. Germline CDR1 is LNHDA and CDR2 is SQIVND (reference sequence). Trimming shortened V by 5 bases and J by 1 base, and 11 bases separated the two germline ends. The CDR3 reads CASSPGTSNTEAFF. CDR3 DNA: TGTGCCAGTAGTCCGGGGACATCGAACACTGAAGCTTTCTTT.

This chain connects TRBV10-2 to TRBJ2-3, with 7 bases fitting TRBD2. The ends lost 5 bases at V and 0 bases at J; junction bases unmatched: 2. In germline, CDR1 is WSHSY, CDR2 SAAADI. The CDR3 runs 14 residues. The CDR3 spells CASSPSGSTDTQYF. In DNA, the CDR3 is TGCGCCAGCAGTCCTAGCGGTAGCACAGATACGCAGTATTTT.

The rearrangement joins TRBV5-1 to TRBJ2-2; D possibly corresponds to TRBD1 (6 bases). CDR3 length: 13 amino acids. Per germline, CDR1 SGHRS and CDR2 YFSETQ. Trimming shortened V by 5 bases and J by 1 base, and 6 bases separated the two germline ends. The CDR3 here is CASRGQNTGELFF. The CDR3 nucleotides are TGCGCCAGCAGGGGACAGAACACCGGGGAGCTGTTTTTT.

V usage is TRBV2 and J usage is TRBJ1-6; D remains ambiguous. The V gene lost 3 bases and the J gene lost 0 bases, with 6 bases spanning the gap. This CDR3 has 15 residues. Germline CDR1 is SNHLY and CDR2 is FYNNEI. CDR3 in amino acids: CASSDLSSYNSPLHF. CDR3 bases: TGTGCCAGCAGTGACCTGAGCTCCTATAATTCACCCCTCCACTTT.

The rearrangement joins TRBV5-6 to TRBJ2-2, with 9 bases fitting TRBD2. The germline V gene encodes CDR1 SGHDT and CDR2 YYEEEE. V gave up 0 bases and J gave up 6 bases; unmatched junction bases: 12. CDR3 length: 18 residues. The CDR3 nucleotides are TGTGCCAGCAGCTTGGCCTATCGAGCGGGAGGTATGTCCGGGGAGCTGTTTTTT. Amino acids: CASSLAYRAGGMSGELFF.

The chain uses TRBV7-6 and TRBJ2-7; a possible D gene is TRBD1 (5 bases). The V and J ends lost 1 base and 3 bases respectively, with 7 bases between them. This CDR3 has 13 residues. In germline, CDR1 is SGHVS, CDR2 FNYEAQ. This CDR3 reads CASSLDDSYEQYF. DNA of the CDR3: TGTGCCAGCAGCTTAGATGACAGCTACGAGCAGTACTTC.

The J gene is TRBJ2-7, the V gene TRBV4-1; TRBD1 might be the D (5 bases). The germline V and J ends were trimmed by 6 bases and 9 bases, with 21 bases remaining between them. Germline lookup yields CDR1 MGHRA and CDR2 YSYEKL. This CDR3 contains 14 residues. The CDR3 spells CASRQVLYEHGQYF. The DNA for the CDR3 is TGCGCCAGCAGACAGGTGCTATACGAGCACGGGCAGTACTTC.

The chain uses TRBV4-1 and TRBJ2-7; 12 positions match TRBD2. Germline V gene sequence: CDR1 MGHRA, CDR2 YSYEKL. Trimming cost V 3 bases and J 4 bases; bases outside gene matches: 4. This CDR3 region has 15 residues. The CDR3 nucleotides are TGCGCCAGCAGCCACCCTAGCGGGGGGGCGTACGAGCAGTACTTC. Translating it yields CASSHPSGGAYEQYF.

The rearrangement links TRBV7-6 to TRBJ1-6; 7 bases map to TRBD1. The ends lost 1 base at V and 4 bases at J; junction bases unmatched: 10. The CDR3 consists of 18 residues. Germline V gene lookup returns CDR1 SGHVS and CDR2 FNYEAQ. CDR3 residues: CASSLEVRDRPYNSPLHF. The CDR3 region has the DNA TGTGCCAGCAGCTTAGAGGTTCGGGACAGACCTTATAATTCACCCCTCCACTTT.

This rearrangement joins TRBV7-2 to TRBJ1-5, with 9 bases aligning to TRBD1. The V gene end was trimmed by 6 bases and the J gene end by 3 bases; junction bases not matched to a gene: 9. CDR3 length equals 16 residues. From germline, CDR1 is SGHTA and CDR2 FQGNSA. This CDR3 is CASRPPGQGFNQPQHF. The CDR3 DNA is TGTGCCAGCAGACCTCCGGGACAGGGTTTCAATCAGCCCCAGCATTTT.

This clone showed up just a few times. The chain carries TRBV6-5 and TRBJ1-1; D is perhaps TRBD1 (6 bases). The CDR3 consists of 15 residues. The germline gives CDR1 MNHEY, CDR2 SVGAGI. V was pared by 7 bases and J by 8 bases, with 23 bases between. CDR3 sequence reads: CASTNRVRGKSEAFF. DNA for the CDR3: TGTGCCAGCACTAACAGGGTACGAGGGAAAAGCGAAGCTTTCTTT.